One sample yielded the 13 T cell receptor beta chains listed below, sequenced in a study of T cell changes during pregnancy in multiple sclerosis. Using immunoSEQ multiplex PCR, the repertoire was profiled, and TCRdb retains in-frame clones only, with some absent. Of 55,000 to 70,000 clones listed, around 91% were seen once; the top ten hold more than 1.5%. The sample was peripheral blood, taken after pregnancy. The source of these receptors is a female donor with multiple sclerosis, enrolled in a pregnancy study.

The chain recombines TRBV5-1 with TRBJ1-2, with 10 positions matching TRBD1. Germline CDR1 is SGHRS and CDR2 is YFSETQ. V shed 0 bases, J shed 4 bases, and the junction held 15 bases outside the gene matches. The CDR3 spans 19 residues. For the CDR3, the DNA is TGCGCCAGCAGCTTGGAAGTCCCGGGACAGGGGCTCCCTGGCTATGGCTACACCTTC. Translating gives CASSLEVPGQGLPGYGYTF.

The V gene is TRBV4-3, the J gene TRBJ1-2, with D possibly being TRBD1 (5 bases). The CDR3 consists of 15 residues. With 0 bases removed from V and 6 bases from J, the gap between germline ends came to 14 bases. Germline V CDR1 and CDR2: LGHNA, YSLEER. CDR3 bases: TGCGCCAGCAGCCAAGATTTACAAGACAGCGATGGCTACACCTTC. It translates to CASSQDLQDSDGYTF.

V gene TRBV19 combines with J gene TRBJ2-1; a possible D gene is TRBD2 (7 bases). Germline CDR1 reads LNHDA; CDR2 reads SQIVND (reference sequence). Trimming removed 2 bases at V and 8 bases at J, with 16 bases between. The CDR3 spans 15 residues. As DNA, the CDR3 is TGTGCCAGTAGTATAAGAGGGGGGGATATTTATGAGCAGTTCTTC. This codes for CASSIRGGDIYEQFF.

CDR3 sequence: CAISDSIFRDRHTSYEQYF. The DNA for the CDR3 is TGTGCCATCAGTGACTCAATATTCCGGGACAGGCACACCTCCTACGAGCAGTACTTC. This rearrangement joins TRBV10-3 to TRBJ2-7, with 8 positions matching TRBD1. Germline CDR1 is ENHRY and CDR2 is SYGVKD. The CDR3 loop spans 19 amino acids. The J segment lost 0 bases and the V segment lost 3 bases, leaving 16 bases of the junction unmatched.

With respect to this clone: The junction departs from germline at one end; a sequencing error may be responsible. This chain's CDR3 is CATTVNTEAFF. CDR3 DNA sequence: TGCGCTACCACAGTGAACACTGAAGCTTTCTTT. The chain is built from TRBV28 and TRBJ1-1, with D hard to call. The CDR3 is 11 residues long. Germline lookup yields CDR1 MDHEN and CDR2 SYDVKM.

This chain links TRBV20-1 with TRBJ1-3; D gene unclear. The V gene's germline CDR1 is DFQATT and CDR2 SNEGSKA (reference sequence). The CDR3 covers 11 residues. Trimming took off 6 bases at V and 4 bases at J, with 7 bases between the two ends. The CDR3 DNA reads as TGCAGTGCCCACACCGGAAACACCATATATTTT. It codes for CSAHTGNTIYF.

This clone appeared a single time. DNA of the CDR3: TGTGCCAGCAGTAGGACAGGCGCTTACTATGGCTACACCTTC. Amino acid sequence: CASSRTGAYYGYTF. The chain links TRBV25-1 to TRBJ1-2, with 7 bases fitting TRBD1. Per germline, CDR1 MGHDK and CDR2 SYGVNS. The V and J ends lost 5 bases and 3 bases, in that order; junction bases with no gene match: 6. The CDR3 sequence is 14 residues long.

The CDR3 DNA follows: TGTGCCAGCAGCCCCCGGCTAGCGAGGAATGAGCAGTTCTTC. The encoded protein is CASSPRLARNEQFF. The chain recombines TRBV5-6 with TRBJ2-1; D may be TRBD2 (6 bases). The CDR3 extends over 14 amino acids. The V gene's germline CDR1 is SGHDT and CDR2 YYEEEE. The V and J ends lost 4 bases and 7 bases respectively, with 15 bases between them.

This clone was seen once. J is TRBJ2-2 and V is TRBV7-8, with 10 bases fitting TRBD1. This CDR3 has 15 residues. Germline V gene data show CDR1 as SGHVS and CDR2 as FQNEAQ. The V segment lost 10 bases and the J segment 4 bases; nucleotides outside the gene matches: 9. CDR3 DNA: TGTGCCATCGAAGACAGGGGGCGCGTCACCGGGGAGCTGTTTTTT. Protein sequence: CAIEDRGRVTGELFF.

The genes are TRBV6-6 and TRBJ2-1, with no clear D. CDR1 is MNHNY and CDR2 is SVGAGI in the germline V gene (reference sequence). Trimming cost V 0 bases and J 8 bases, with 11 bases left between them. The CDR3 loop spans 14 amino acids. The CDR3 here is CASSYSVRRDEQFF. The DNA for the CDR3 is TGTGCCAGCAGTTACTCGGTACGACGGGATGAGCAGTTCTTC.

CDR3 residues: CASSFTGTEAFF. CDR3 in DNA: TGTGCCAGCAGTTTTACGGGCACTGAAGCTTTCTTT. The chain has TRBV7-2 and TRBJ1-1; D is unresolved. The length of the CDR3 is 12 residues. CDR1 SGHTA and CDR2 FQGNSA come from the germline V gene. V shed 6 bases and J shed 4 bases, with 9 bases lying between them.

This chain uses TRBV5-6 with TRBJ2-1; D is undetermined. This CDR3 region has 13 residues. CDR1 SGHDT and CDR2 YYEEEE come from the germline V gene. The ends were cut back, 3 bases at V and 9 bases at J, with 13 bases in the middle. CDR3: CASSSDSPGEQFF. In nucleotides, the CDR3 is TGTGCCAGCAGCTCAGACTCCCCCGGTGAGCAGTTCTTC.

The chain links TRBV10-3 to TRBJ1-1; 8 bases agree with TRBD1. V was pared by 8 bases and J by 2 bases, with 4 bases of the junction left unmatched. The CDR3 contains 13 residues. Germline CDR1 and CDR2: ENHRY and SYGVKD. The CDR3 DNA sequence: TGTGCCATCCGGACAGGGCAAAACACTGAAGCTTTCTTT. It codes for CAIRTGQNTEAFF.